This T cell receptor beta chain stems from a study of T cell responses to AZD1222 COVID-19 vaccine (dated by TCRdb to 2020 to 2022). For context, the study as a whole: A total of more than 230 trial participants underwent TCR sequencing, of whom approximately 200 had received two doses of AZD1222 and some 26 had received two doses of the MenACWY control vaccine. Trial participants were enrolled into age subgroups of 18-55, 56-69 and 70-plus years, which contained 148, 28 and 57 TCR-sequenced participants, respectively.

What the time point label conveys for this sample: about 28 days (+/-7) after the second vaccine dose. Per the publication, the treatment or condition label means: meningococcal conjugate vaccine given as trial control. Vaccinee samples came from UK trials COV001 and COV002, including a single-blind randomized controlled phase 2/3 trial of AZD1222 (ChAdOx1 nCoV-19) in healthy adults. For TCRbeta chain sequencing, PBMC samples from trial participants were taken at day 0 and at day 28 after the second dose. The research as a whole found: The vaccine-associated CD4 TCRs covered the entire spike protein, and the dominant responses fell in regions 160-218 and 743-854. After two AZD1222 doses, both the breadth and the depth of spike-specific TCRs were significantly higher than at day 0 and than in MenACWY recipients. No day 14 peak-response samples were available, so repertoires were characterized only after the peak T cell response. Most participants were white British and females outnumbered males, and the authors suggested that clonal diversity may have been underestimated. Reportedly, close to half of the unique spike-specific TCRs recognized epitopes lying outside the regions that are mutated in the B.1.351 and B.1.1.7 variants. Conclusions about previously exposed vaccinees are limited, since just a handful of AZD1222 recipients were seropositive for SARS-CoV-2 at baseline. In the small 56-69-year group, the increase in depth fell short of significance, most likely because of low power.

The CDR3 regions of human TCRbeta chains were analyzed by immunosequencing. As for the authors' bioinformatics: TCRs in the repertoires were compared against a reference library of SARS-CoV-2-specific TCRs that had been generated with the MIRA antigen-specificity platform. Breadth meant the fraction of unique TCRs that were SARS-CoV-2-associated, whereas depth meant the fraction of total T cells that were SARS-CoV-2-associated. Using the MIRA data, each spike-specific TCR was mapped to the spike region that the TCR reacts to and placed in a CD4 or CD8 class. Log10-transformed breadth and depth values were compared by one-way ANOVA with Sidak's multiple comparisons tests. TCRdb holds this immuneACCESS table with in-frame rearrangements only. Some clones are missing; in checked studies, unresolved V genes explain under half, and the rest has no known cause. That table supplies the V and J calls and clone size; D and trimming were determined from the DNA. The sample includes 35,000 to 55,000 clones, with over 75% observed a single time. Jointly, the top ten make up less than 25% of the sample.

On this clone itself: The target of this receptor is not known. No per-base quality is available; no much larger clone lies one base away.

The CDR3 runs 15 amino acids, cysteine and phenylalanine included. The only DNA kept is the CDR3, 45 bases in frame from the first base. As encoded in the germline V gene (reference sequence), CDR1 is GTSNPN while CDR2 is SVGIG. Compared with germline, V lacks 4 bases and J lacks 9 bases; bases without a gene match: 14. The source of this sequence is an adult who received the MenACWY meningococcal vaccine as a control. The source material was peripheral blood, sampled 28 days after the second dose of the MenACWY control vaccine. The sequence links TRBV30 to TRBJ2-1; 8 of the junction bases match TRBD2. The nucleotide sequence reads TGTGCCTGGAACCCAGCGGGGGCCCTTTTTAGTGAGCAGTTCTTC. Its amino acids are CAWNPAGALFSEQFF.